This T cell receptor (beta chain) was obtained from a study of T cells in Graves' hyperthyroidism and ophthalmopathy. This clonotype was detected many times. In germline, CDR1 is MDHEN, CDR2 SYDVKM. V lost 6 bases to trimming and J lost 0 bases, with 20 bases between them. The CDR3 consists of 17 residues. TCR beta CDR3 sequences were amplified from RNA transcripts. A set of HTBI primers served as the primers for a first-round RT-PCR of the TCR CDR3. TCRdb reanalysed the multiplex PCR reads using MiXCR and keeps one entry per CDR3 protein. The sample lists 210,000 or so distinct CDR3 sequences, roughly 18% occurring once.

Sequenced: blood. The rearrangement uses TRBV28 and TRBJ1-1, with D possibly being TRBD1 (6 bases). This sequence originates from a man aged 50 to 60 with Graves' hyperthyroidism. The chain's CDR3 is CASRKTGSKGMNTEAFF. The CDR3 bases are TGTGCCAGCAGGAAGACAGGTTCGAAGGGCATGAACACTGAAGCTTTCTTT.